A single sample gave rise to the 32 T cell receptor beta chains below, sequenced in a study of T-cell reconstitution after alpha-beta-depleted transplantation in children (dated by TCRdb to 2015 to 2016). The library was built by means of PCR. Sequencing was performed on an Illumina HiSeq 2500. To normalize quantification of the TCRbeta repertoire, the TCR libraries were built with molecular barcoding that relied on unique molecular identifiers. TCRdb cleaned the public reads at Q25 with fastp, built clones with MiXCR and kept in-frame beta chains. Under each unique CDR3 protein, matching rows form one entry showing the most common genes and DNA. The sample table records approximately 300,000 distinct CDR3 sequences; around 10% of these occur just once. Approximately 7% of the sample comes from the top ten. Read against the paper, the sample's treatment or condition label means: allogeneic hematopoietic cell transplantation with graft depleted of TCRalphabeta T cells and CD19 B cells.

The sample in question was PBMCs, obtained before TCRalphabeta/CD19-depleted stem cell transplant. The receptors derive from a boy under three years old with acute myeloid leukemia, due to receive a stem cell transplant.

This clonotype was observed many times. The CDR3 nucleotides are TGTGCCAGCAGCTTTCGACTAGCGGGGGCCCTTTCACAAGAGACCCAGTACTTC. It is translated as CASSFRLAGALSQETQYF. This sequence joins TRBV5-6 and TRBJ2-5; 12 bases are a match to TRBD2. J gave up 2 bases and V 2 bases, and 10 bases lay outside the gene matches. The length of the CDR3 is 18 residues. From germline, CDR1 is SGHDT and CDR2 YYEEEE.

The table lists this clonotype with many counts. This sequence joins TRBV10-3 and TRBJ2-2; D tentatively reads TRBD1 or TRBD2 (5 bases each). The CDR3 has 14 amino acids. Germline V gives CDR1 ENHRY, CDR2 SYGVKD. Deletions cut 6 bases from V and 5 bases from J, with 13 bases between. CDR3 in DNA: TGTGCCATCAGGGGGACCGCTCTAACCGGGGAGCTGTTTTTT. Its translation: CAIRGTALTGELFF.

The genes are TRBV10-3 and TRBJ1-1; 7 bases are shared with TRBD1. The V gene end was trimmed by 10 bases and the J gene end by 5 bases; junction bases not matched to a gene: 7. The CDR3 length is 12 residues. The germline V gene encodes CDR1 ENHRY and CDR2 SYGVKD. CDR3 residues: CATATGWTEAFF. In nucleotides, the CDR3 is TGTGCCACCGCGACAGGGTGGACTGAAGCTTTCTTT.

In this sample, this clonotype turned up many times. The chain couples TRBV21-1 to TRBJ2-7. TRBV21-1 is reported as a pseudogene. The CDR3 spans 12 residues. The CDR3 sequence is CASSPWGNEQYF. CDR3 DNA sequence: TGTGCCAGCAGCCCTTGGGGAAACGAGCAGTACTTC.

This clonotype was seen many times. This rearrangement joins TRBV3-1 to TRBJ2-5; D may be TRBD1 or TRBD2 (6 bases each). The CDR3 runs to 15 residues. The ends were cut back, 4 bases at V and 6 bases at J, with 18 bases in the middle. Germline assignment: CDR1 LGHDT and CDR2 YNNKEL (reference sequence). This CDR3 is CASSRLGGVQKTQYF. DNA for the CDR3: TGTGCCAGCAGCCGTTTGGGGGGCGTACAGAAGACCCAGTACTTC.

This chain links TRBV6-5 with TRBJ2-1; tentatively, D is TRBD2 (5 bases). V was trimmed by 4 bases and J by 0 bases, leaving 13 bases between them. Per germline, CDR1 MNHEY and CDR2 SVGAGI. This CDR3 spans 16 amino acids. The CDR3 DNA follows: TGTGCCAGCAGTTCCCTAGCCCAGGACTCCTACAATGAGCAGTTCTTC. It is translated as CASSSLAQDSYNEQFF.

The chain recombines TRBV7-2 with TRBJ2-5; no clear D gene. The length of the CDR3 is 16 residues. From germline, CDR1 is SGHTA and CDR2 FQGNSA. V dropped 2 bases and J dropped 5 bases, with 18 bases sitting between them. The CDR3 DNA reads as TGTGCCAGCAGCTTACAAGTATGGACGGTGGGGGAGACCCAGTACTTC. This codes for CASSLQVWTVGETQYF.

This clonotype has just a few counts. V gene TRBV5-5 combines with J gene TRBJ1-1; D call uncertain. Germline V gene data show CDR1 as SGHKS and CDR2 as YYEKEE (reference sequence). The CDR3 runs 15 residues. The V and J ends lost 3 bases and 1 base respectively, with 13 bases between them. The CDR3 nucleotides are TGTGCCAGCAGCTCAACCGGGAGAAAGAACACTGAAGCTTTCTTT. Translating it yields CASSSTGRKNTEAFF.

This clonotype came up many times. CDR3: CASGGLQETQYF. As DNA, the CDR3 is TGTGCCAGCGGGGGGTTACAAGAGACCCAGTACTTC. This sequence joins TRBV5-4 and TRBJ2-5; D is possibly TRBD2 (6 bases). Germline V lookup: CDR1 SGHNT, CDR2 YYREEE (reference sequence). The V gene lost 7 bases and the J gene lost 2 bases, with 9 bases spanning the gap. The CDR3 runs 12 residues.

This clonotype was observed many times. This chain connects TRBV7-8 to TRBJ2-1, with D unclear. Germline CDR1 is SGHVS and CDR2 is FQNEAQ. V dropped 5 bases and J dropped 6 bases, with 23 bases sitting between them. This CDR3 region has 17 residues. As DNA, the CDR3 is TGTGCCAGCAGCCAGTTTATACAGACCAGAAAGGCCAATGAGCAGTTCTTC. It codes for CASSQFIQTRKANEQFF.

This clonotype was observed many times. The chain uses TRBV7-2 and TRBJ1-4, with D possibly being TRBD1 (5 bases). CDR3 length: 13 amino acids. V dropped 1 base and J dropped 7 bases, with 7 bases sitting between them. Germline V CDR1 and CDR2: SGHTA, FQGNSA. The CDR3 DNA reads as TGTGCCAGCAGCTTAGAGAGGGGTGAAAAACTGTTTTTT. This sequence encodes CASSLERGEKLFF.

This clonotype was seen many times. CDR3 bases: TGTGCCAGCACCTGGCAGGCGAACACCGGGGAGCTGTTTTTT. This translates into CASTWQANTGELFF. The rearrangement uses TRBV5-4 and TRBJ2-2; D unresolved. V was pared by 6 bases and J by 0 bases, with 9 bases between. The CDR3 has 14 residues. Germline CDR1 SGHNT, CDR2 YYREEE (reference sequence).

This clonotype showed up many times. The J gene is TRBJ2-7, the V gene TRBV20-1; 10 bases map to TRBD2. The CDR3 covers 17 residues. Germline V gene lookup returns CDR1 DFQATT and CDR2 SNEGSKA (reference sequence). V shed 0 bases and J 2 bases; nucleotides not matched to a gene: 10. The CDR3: CSARDFERTSGTYEQYF. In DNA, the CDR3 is TGCAGTGCTAGAGATTTTGAAAGGACTAGCGGTACCTACGAGCAGTACTTC.

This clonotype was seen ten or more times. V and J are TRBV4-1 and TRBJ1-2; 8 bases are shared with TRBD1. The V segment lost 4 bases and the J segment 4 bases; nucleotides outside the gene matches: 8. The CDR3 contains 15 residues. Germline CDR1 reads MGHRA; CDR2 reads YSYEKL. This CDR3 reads CASSPTRQGSYGYTF. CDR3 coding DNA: TGCGCCAGCAGCCCAACCCGACAGGGGAGCTATGGCTACACCTTC.

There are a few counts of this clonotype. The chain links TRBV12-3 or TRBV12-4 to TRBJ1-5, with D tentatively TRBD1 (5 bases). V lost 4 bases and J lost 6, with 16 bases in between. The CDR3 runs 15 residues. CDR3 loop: CASSYLGEVPQPQHF. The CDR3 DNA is TGTGCCAGCAGTTATCTAGGGGAAGTTCCTCAGCCCCAGCATTTT.

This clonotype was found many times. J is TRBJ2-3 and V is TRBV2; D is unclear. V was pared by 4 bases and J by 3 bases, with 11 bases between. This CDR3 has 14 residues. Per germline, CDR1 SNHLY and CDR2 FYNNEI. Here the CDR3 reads CASSVLVPTDTQYF. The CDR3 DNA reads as TGTGCCAGCAGTGTTCTGGTACCGACAGATACGCAGTATTTT.

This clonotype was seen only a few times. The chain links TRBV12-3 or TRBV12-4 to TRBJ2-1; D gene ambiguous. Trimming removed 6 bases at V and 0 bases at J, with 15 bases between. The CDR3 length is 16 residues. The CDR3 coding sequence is TGTGCCAGCAGCCGGCGCGGTCAGTCCTCCTACAATGAGCAGTTCTTC. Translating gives CASSRRGQSSYNEQFF.

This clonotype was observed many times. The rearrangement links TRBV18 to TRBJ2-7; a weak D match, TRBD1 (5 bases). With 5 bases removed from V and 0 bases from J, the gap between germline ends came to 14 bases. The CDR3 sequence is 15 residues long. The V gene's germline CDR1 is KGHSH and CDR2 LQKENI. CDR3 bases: TGTGCCAGCTCAGCAACAGGTGATAGCTCCTACGAGCAGTACTTC. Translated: CASSATGDSSYEQYF.

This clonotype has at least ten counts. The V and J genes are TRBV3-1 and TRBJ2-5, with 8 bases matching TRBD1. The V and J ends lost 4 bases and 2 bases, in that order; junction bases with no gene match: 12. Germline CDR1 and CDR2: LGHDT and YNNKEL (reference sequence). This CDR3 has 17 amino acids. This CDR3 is CASSPLPNRGAQETQYF. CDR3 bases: TGTGCCAGCAGCCCCCTACCGAACAGGGGGGCGCAAGAGACCCAGTACTTC.

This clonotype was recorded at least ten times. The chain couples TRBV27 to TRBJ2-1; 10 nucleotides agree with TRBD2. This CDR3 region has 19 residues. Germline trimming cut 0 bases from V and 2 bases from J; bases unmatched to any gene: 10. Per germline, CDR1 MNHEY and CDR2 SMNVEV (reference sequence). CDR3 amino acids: CASSLSLFIAGGPYNEQFF. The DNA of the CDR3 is TGTGCCAGCAGTTTATCGTTATTCATAGCGGGAGGCCCCTACAATGAGCAGTTCTTC.

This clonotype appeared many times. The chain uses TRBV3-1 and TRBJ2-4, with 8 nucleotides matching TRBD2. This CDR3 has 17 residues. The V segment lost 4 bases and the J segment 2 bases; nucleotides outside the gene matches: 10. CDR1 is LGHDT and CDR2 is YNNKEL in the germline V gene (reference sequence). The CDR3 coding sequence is TGTGCCAGCAGCCTACATAGCGGGGTTGGAACCAAAAACATTCAGTACTTC. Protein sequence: CASSLHSGVGTKNIQYF.

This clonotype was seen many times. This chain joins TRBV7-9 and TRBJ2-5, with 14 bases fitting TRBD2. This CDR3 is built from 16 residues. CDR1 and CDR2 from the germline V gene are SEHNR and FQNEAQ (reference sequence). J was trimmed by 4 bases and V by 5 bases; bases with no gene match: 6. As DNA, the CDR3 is TGTGCCAGCAGCCCCGGGACTAGCGGGAGTTTAGAGACCCAGTACTTC. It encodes CASSPGTSGSLETQYF.

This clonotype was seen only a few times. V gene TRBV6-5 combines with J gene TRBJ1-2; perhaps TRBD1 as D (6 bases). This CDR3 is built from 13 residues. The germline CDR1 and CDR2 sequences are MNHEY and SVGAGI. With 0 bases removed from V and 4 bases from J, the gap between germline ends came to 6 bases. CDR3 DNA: TGTGCCAGCAGTTACTCAGGGGGCTATGGCTACACCTTC. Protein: CASSYSGGYGYTF.

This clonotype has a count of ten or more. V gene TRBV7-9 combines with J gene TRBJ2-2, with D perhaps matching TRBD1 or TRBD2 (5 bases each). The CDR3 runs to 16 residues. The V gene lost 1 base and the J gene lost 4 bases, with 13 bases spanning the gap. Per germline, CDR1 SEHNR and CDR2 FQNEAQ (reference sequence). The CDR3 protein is CASSLELGEFTGELFF. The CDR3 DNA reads TGTGCCAGCAGCTTAGAGTTGGGGGAATTCACCGGGGAGCTGTTTTTT.

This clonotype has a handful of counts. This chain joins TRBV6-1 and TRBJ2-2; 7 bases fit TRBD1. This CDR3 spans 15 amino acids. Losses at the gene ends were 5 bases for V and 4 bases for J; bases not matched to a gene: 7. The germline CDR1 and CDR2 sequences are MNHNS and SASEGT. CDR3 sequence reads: CASSPTGWGTGELFF. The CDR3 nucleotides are TGTGCCAGCAGTCCGACAGGGTGGGGCACCGGGGAGCTGTTTTTT.

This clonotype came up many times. CDR3 sequence reads: CASSLAEARQYF. The CDR3 DNA reads TGTGCCAGCAGTTTAGCTGAGGCTAGACAGTATTTT. V usage is TRBV12-3 or TRBV12-4 and J usage is TRBJ2-3; D gene ambiguous. Trimming removed 0 bases from V and 12 bases from J, with 10 bases in between. The CDR3 has 12 amino acids.

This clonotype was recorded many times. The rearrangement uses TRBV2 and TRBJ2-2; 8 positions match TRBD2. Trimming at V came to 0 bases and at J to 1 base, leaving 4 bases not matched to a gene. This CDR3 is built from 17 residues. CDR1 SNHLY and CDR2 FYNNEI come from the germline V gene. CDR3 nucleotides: TGTGCCAGCAGTGAAGCCCGGAGCGGGGGGAACACCGGGGAGCTGTTTTTT. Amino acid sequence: CASSEARSGGNTGELFF.

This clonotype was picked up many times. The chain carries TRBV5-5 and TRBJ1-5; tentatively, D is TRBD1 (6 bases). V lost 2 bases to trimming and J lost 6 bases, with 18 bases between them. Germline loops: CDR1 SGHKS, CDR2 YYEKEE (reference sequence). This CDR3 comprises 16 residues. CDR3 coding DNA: TGTGCCAGCAGCTTAGGCGATCAGGGGTCAGGTCAGCCCCAGCATTTT. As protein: CASSLGDQGSGQPQHF.

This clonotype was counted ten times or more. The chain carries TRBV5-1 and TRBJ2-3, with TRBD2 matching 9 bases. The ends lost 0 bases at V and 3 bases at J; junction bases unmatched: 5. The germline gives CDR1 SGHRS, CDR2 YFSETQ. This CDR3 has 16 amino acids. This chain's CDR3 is CASSLVVAGATDTQYF. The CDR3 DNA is TGCGCCAGCAGCTTGGTGGTAGCGGGGGCGACAGATACGCAGTATTTT.

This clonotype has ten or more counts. The CDR3 DNA sequence: TGTGCCAGCAGCACAGGGGGGAGGACCAAAAACATTCAGTACTTC. This codes for CASSTGGRTKNIQYF. The V gene is TRBV7-9, the J gene TRBJ2-4; TRBD1 matches at 8 bases. The CDR3 has 15 amino acids. CDR1 is SEHNR, CDR2 FQNEAQ, per germline (reference sequence). V was clipped by 5 bases and J by 2 bases; unmatched bases: 5.

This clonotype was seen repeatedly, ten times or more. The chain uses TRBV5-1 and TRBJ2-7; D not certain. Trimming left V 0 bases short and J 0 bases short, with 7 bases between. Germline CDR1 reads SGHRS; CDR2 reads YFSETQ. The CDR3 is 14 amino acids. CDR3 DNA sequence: TGCGCCAGCAGCTTGGGACACAGCTCCTACGAGCAGTACTTC. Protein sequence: CASSLGHSSYEQYF.

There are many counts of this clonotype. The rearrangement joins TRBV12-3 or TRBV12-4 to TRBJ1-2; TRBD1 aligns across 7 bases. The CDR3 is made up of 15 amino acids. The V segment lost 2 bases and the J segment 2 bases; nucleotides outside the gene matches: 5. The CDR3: CASSLWTGTNYGYTF. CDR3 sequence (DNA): TGTGCCAGCAGTTTATGGACAGGAACCAACTATGGCTACACCTTC.